Presented here are 21 T cell receptor beta chains from one specimen sequenced in a study of blood T cell repertoires in COVID-19. The method was immunoSEQ multiplex PCR; TCRdb's version includes in-frame clones alone and lacks a portion of them. The table has 200,000 to 250,000 clones, about 88% seen once. The sequenced sample was PBMCs or T cells enriched from blood (not recorded which). These receptors came from a woman aged 25 to 39 who had recovered from COVID-19.

This clone occurred once. In this CDR3 the conserved last residue, phenylalanine or tryptophan, is missing, so a read error is likely. It is unclear where the CDR3 begins or ends on the DNA, so no DNA is shown, and the CDR3 is as TCRdb lists it. The rearrangement links TRBV9 to TRBJ1-2. A total of 18 residues make up the CDR3, ends included. The V gene's germline CDR1 is SGDLS and CDR2 YYNGEE. The CDR3: CASSARWGDRELDSPSGV.

This chain connects TRBV9 to TRBJ1-2, with no clear D. Between the trimmed V and J ends, which lost 4 bases and 8 bases, there was a span of 12 bases. Looked up from germline, CDR1 is SGDLS and CDR2 is YYNGEE. CDR3 size: 12 residues. The DNA for the CDR3 is TGTGCCAGCAGCCCATACACGGGAGGCTACACCTTC. Protein: CASSPYTGGYTF. The full variable domain, its missing parts supplied by reference TRBV9 and TRBJ1-2, is DSGVTQTPKHLITATGQRVTLRCSPRSGDLSVYWYQQSLDQGLQFLIQYYNGEERAKGNILERFSAQQFPDLHSELNLSSLELGDSALYFCASSPYTGGYTFGSGTRLTVV.

J is TRBJ1-1 and V is TRBV29-1; D is unclear. The CDR3 loop spans 11 amino acids. V gave up 4 bases and J gave up 1 base, with 4 bases separating them. Germline V gene data show CDR1 as SQVTM and CDR2 as ANQGSEA. CDR3 region: CSVAQNTEAFF. The CDR3 DNA follows: TGCAGCGTTGCCCAGAACACTGAAGCTTTCTTT.

This chain uses TRBV29-1 with TRBJ1-2; D not certain. V lost 3 bases to trimming and J lost 8 bases, with 7 bases between them. In germline, CDR1 is SQVTM, CDR2 ANQGSEA. The length of the CDR3 is 10 residues. CDR3 loop: CSVDERGYTF. The CDR3 coding sequence is TGCAGCGTTGATGAGCGGGGCTACACCTTC.

The chain joins TRBV5-4 to TRBJ2-5, with D tentatively TRBD2 (7 bases). V lost 4 bases to trimming and J lost 0 bases, with 16 bases between them. CDR3 length equals 16 residues. Germline V CDR1 and CDR2: SGHNT, YYREEE (reference sequence). For the CDR3, the DNA is TGTGCCAGCAGCCCGTCGGGGGGCTTATACCAAGAGACCCAGTACTTC. Translation gives CASSPSGGLYQETQYF. The variable domain in full, completed from reference TRBV5-4 and TRBJ2-5, reads ETGVTQSPTHLIKTRGQQVTLRCSSQSGHNTVSWYQQALGQGPQFIFQYYREEENGRGNFPPRFSGLQFPNYSSELNVNALELDDSALYLCASSPSGGLYQETQYFGPGTRLLVL.

V is TRBV6-5 and J is TRBJ2-3; perhaps TRBD1 as D (6 bases). The germline V gene has CDR1 MNHEY and CDR2 SVGAGI. The length of the CDR3 is 14 residues. The germline V and J ends were trimmed by 5 bases and 3 bases, with 12 bases remaining between them. The CDR3 protein is CASSTGLRTDTQYF. CDR3 in DNA: TGTGCCAGCAGTACAGGGCTCAGAACAGATACGCAGTATTTT.

This chain links TRBV4-3 with TRBJ2-7; possibly TRBD1 for D (6 bases). This CDR3 region has 15 residues. Per the germline V gene, CDR1 is LGHNA and CDR2 is YSLEER. Trimming left V 1 base short and J 3 bases short, with 13 bases between. The CDR3 here is CASSQGRDTLYEQYF. The CDR3 bases are TGCGCCAGCAGCCAAGGCAGGGACACCCTCTACGAGCAGTACTTC.

The chain joins TRBV4-1 to TRBJ2-5; 15 bases match TRBD2. This CDR3 spans 17 amino acids. With V trimmed by 5 bases and J by 1 base, 5 bases remained unmatched. The germline gives CDR1 MGHRA, CDR2 YSYEKL. The CDR3 bases are TGCGCCAGCAGCTCCCGGACTAGCGGGGGGGCCCAAGAGACCCAGTACTTC. Protein product: CASSSRTSGGAQETQYF.

The J gene is TRBJ1-3, the V gene TRBV9; D unclear. This CDR3 spans 15 amino acids. Trimming left V 0 bases short and J 0 bases short, with 7 bases between. In germline, CDR1 is SGDLS, CDR2 YYNGEE. The CDR3 bases are TGTGCCAGCAGCGTAGGGCCCGACTCTGGAAACACCATATATTTT. This gives the protein CASSVGPDSGNTIYF.

This chain uses TRBV19 with TRBJ1-3; D is ambiguous. Trimming took 9 bases from V and 0 from J, leaving 9 bases between them. CDR1 is LNHDA and CDR2 is SQIVND in the germline V gene (reference sequence). The CDR3 spans 13 residues. Written as DNA, the CDR3 is TGTGCCAGCACTAGGAGCTCTGGAAACACCATATATTTT. As protein: CASTRSSGNTIYF.

The chain carries TRBV7-9 and TRBJ1-4; 9 bases agree with TRBD1. The J segment lost 6 bases and the V segment lost 6 bases, leaving 11 bases of the junction unmatched. CDR1 and CDR2 (germline): SEHNR, FQNEAQ (reference sequence). The length of the CDR3 is 16 residues. This CDR3 is CASSTPGQGEDEKLFF. The DNA for the CDR3 is TGTGCCAGCAGTACACCGGGACAGGGAGAGGATGAAAAACTGTTTTTT.

The chain employs TRBV18 and TRBJ1-2, with 10 bases aligning to TRBD1. Germline CDR1 and CDR2: KGHSH and LQKENI. The CDR3 spans 14 residues. The V gene end was trimmed by 7 bases and the J gene end by 5 bases; junction bases not matched to a gene: 7. CDR3 sequence reads: CASYPTGGGYGYTF. The CDR3 nucleotides read TGTGCCAGCTACCCGACAGGGGGCGGGTATGGCTACACCTTC.

The chain couples TRBV7-2 to TRBJ2-1, with 7 bases matching TRBD1. With V trimmed by 1 base and J by 14 bases, 5 bases remained unmatched. The CDR3 runs 12 residues. Germline lookup yields CDR1 SGHTA and CDR2 FQGNSA. CDR3 protein: CASSLVTGKEFF. The CDR3 coding sequence is TGTGCCAGCAGCTTAGTGACAGGGAAGGAGTTCTTC.

The table lists this clone with a few counts. The V and J genes are TRBV19 and TRBJ1-2; 8 bases map to TRBD1. The CDR3 has 15 amino acids. Germline V gene sequence: CDR1 LNHDA, CDR2 SQIVND (reference sequence). V gave up 0 bases and J gave up 4 bases; unmatched junction bases: 4. The CDR3 here is CASSIETGTGYGYTF. The DNA for the CDR3 is TGTGCCAGTAGTATAGAGACCGGGACAGGCTATGGCTACACCTTC.

CDR3 DNA sequence: TGTGCCAGCGCAGCTAAAGGGTGGGGAGTAGGGGAGCAGTACTTC. Its translation is CASAAKGWGVGEQYF. This chain uses TRBV6-5 with TRBJ2-7; D is possibly TRBD2 (5 bases). The CDR3 totals 15 residues. With 8 bases removed from V and 7 bases from J, the gap between germline ends came to 24 bases. Germline lookup yields CDR1 MNHEY and CDR2 SVGAGI.

The chain uses TRBV5-4 and TRBJ2-7, with 9 bases matching TRBD1. Per germline, CDR1 SGHNT and CDR2 YYREEE (reference sequence). The CDR3 totals 15 residues. V lost 4 bases and J lost 4; bases outside the gene matches: 9. The DNA for the CDR3 is TGTGCCAGCAGCCTGTACCCGGGACAGGGATACGAGCAGTACTTC. It codes for CASSLYPGQGYEQYF.

This clone was detected only once. The chain uses TRBV27 and TRBJ2-3, with D perhaps TRBD1 (6 bases). Germline V CDR1 and CDR2: MNHEY, SMNVEV (reference sequence). The V gene lost 0 bases and the J gene lost 3 bases, with 10 bases spanning the gap. The CDR3 consists of 15 residues. The CDR3 DNA is TGTGCCAGCAGTTTATCGGTGCAGGGGACAGATACGCAGTATTTT. Protein: CASSLSVQGTDTQYF.

V and J are TRBV5-4 and TRBJ1-3; TRBD1 matches 8 bases. This CDR3 is built from 14 residues. Trimming removed 3 bases from V and 3 bases from J; junction bases left unmatched: 2. From germline, CDR1 is SGHNT and CDR2 YYREEE (reference sequence). The CDR3 loop is CASSYDRGGNTIYF. CDR3 bases: TGTGCCAGCAGCTACGACAGGGGTGGAAACACCATATATTTT.

The V call is TRBV7-2, the J call TRBJ1-2; tentatively, D is TRBD1 (6 bases). The CDR3 extends over 14 amino acids. Looked up from germline, CDR1 is SGHTA and CDR2 is FQGNSA. Trimming removed 5 bases at V and 5 bases at J, with 15 bases between. CDR3 sequence (DNA): TGTGCCAGCAGCGAGGACAGCGCCGAATATGGCTACACCTTC. It encodes CASSEDSAEYGYTF.

The chain employs TRBV5-8 and TRBJ2-1, with a possible D match to TRBD1 (6 bases). Trimming removed 4 bases from V and 9 bases from J, with 11 bases in between. This CDR3 has 12 residues. Germline CDR1 SGHTS, CDR2 YDEGEE. The DNA of the CDR3 is TGTGCCAGCAGCAGTGGGGGCGCTGAGCAGTTCTTC. Amino acids: CASSSGGAEQFF.

The CDR3 reads CASSSQRNNEQFF. The CDR3 DNA follows: TGTGCCAGCAGCTCCCAGCGGAACAATGAGCAGTTCTTC. The rearrangement uses TRBV7-3 and TRBJ2-1; D possibly corresponds to TRBD2 (5 bases). Germline CDR1 and CDR2: SGHTA and FQGTGA. The V and J ends lost 4 bases and 5 bases respectively, with 9 bases between them. CDR3 size: 13 residues. Supplemented by reference TRBV7-3 and TRBJ2-1, the full variable domain reads GAGVSQTPSNKVTEKGKYVELRCDPISGHTALYWYRQSLGQGPEFLIYFQGTGAADDSGLPNDRFFAVRPEGSVSTLKIQRTERGDSAVYLCASSSQRNNEQFFGPGTRLTVL.